One and the same sample provided the 17 T cell receptor beta chains below, sequenced in a study of T cell repertoires in cytomegalovirus infection. TCRdb redid the calling of the reads with MiXCR, one entry per CDR3 protein. The sample includes fewer than 200,000 distinct CDR3 sequences, around an eighth of them seen just once. The specimen was PBMCs. These receptors originate from a human donor in good health (CMV status not recorded). Some clones in this sample may be carry-over from other donors' samples.

The chain has TRBV12-3 or TRBV12-4 and TRBJ1-1, with D possibly being TRBD1 (6 bases). The CDR3 runs 14 residues. With 5 bases removed from V and 1 base from J, the gap between germline ends came to 11 bases. CDR3 nucleotide sequence: TGTGCCAGCAGTGGACAGCGGACGAACACTGAAGCTTTCTTT. This sequence encodes CASSGQRTNTEAFF.

Concerning this clonotype itself: At one end, the junction sequence differs from germline, possibly due to a read error. The chain employs TRBV29-1 and TRBJ2-1, with D possibly TRBD1 on 5 matching bases. Germline CDR1 and CDR2: SQVTM and ANQGSEA. CDR3 size: 11 residues. The CDR3: CSVEGQLDSSF. The DNA of the CDR3 is TGCAGCGTTGAAGGGCAGCTTGACAGTAGCTTC.

This chain uses TRBV5-1 with TRBJ1-2; D is uncertain. This CDR3 comprises 14 residues. V was shortened by 0 bases and J by 5 bases, with 11 bases between the two germline ends. From germline, CDR1 is SGHRS and CDR2 YFSETQ. The CDR3 sequence: CASSLALTGYGYTF. DNA of the CDR3: TGCGCCAGCAGCTTGGCCCTAACCGGTTATGGCTACACCTTC.

There are a few counts of this clonotype. The chain has TRBV28 and TRBJ1-3; a possible D gene is TRBD1 (5 bases). The ends were cut back, 8 bases at V and 2 bases at J, with 7 bases in the middle. In germline, CDR1 is MDHEN, CDR2 SYDVKM. The CDR3 loop spans 12 amino acids. Here the CDR3 DNA reads TGTGCCAGCTCGGGGGCTGGAAACACCATATATTTT. It is translated as CASSGAGNTIYF.

This clonotype has a handful of counts. The chain couples TRBV7-3 to TRBJ2-3; no definite D call. Germline V lookup: CDR1 SGHTA, CDR2 FQGTGA. The CDR3 is 12 amino acids. The V end was cut by 5 bases, the J end by 4 bases, with 7 bases between. The CDR3 region has the DNA TGTGCCAGCAGCGAACGGCCAGATACGCAGTATTTT. Translated, it gives CASSERPDTQYF.

This clonotype has at least ten counts. The chain carries TRBV7-9 and TRBJ2-5; perhaps TRBD2 as D (5 bases). Per the germline V gene, CDR1 is SEHNR and CDR2 is FQNEAQ (reference sequence). Trimming removed 6 bases at V and 3 bases at J, with 8 bases between. CDR3 size: 12 residues. CDR3 sequence reads: CASSFGKETQYF. The CDR3, as DNA: TGTGCCAGCAGTTTCGGGAAAGAGACCCAGTACTTC. The full variable domain, with the rest looked up from reference TRBV7-9 and TRBJ2-5, is DTGVSQNPRHKITKRGQNVTFRCDPISEHNRLYWYRQTLGQGPEFLTYFQNEAQLEKSRLLSDRFSAERPKGSFSTLEIQRTEQGDSAMYLCASSFGKETQYFGPGTRLLVL.

There are a few counts of this clonotype. The chain is built from TRBV28 and TRBJ1-2; 7 bases fit TRBD1. V shed 4 bases and J 7 bases; nucleotides not matched to a gene: 6. The CDR3 length is 13 residues. The germline CDR1 and CDR2 sequences are MDHEN and SYDVKM. CDR3: CASSSDRVGGYTF. CDR3 DNA: TGTGCCAGCAGTTCAGACAGGGTTGGTGGCTACACCTTC.

This clonotype was seen repeatedly, ten times or more. Here the CDR3 reads CASSQRVMNTEAFF. The CDR3 region has the DNA TGTGCCAGCAGCCAAAGGGTCATGAACACTGAAGCTTTCTTT. The chain couples TRBV7-2 to TRBJ1-1; D not resolved. CDR1 is SGHTA, CDR2 FQGNSA, per germline. CDR3 length: 14 amino acids. V lost 5 bases, J lost 0 bases, and 10 bases lay in between. The complete variable domain, with remaining parts taken from reference TRBV7-2 and TRBJ1-1, reads GAGVSQSPSNKVTEKGKDVELRCDPISGHTALYWYRQSLGQGLEFLIYFQGNSAPDKSGLPSDRFSAERTGGSVSTLTIQRTQQEDSAVYLCASSQRVMNTEAFFGQGTRLTVV.

Note on this clonotype: The junction shows a germline mismatch at one end, possibly a read error. The rearrangement joins TRBV29-1 to TRBJ2-3; 7 bases align to TRBD2. CDR1 is SQVTM and CDR2 is ANQGSEA in the germline V gene. CDR3 size: 14 residues. CDR3 residues: CSVEGLGEGDTQYF. The CDR3 DNA is TGCAGCGTAGAAGGCCTAGGGGAGGGGGATACGCAGTATTTT.

There are a few counts of this clonotype. This sequence may be a read error, since a much larger clone differs from it by one base. This chain links TRBV11-1 with TRBJ1-1; 7 bases line up with TRBD1. V lost 5 bases, J lost 5 bases, and 11 bases stayed unmatched. The CDR3 covers 15 residues. Looked up from germline, CDR1 is SGHAT and CDR2 is FQDESV (reference sequence). The DNA for the CDR3 is TGTGCCAGCAGCATTGACAGGGTGACGGCTACTGAAGCTTTCTTT. Residues: CASSIDRVTATEAFF.

This chain links TRBV7-9 with TRBJ2-7, with 7 positions matching TRBD1. The CDR3 spans 15 residues. From germline, CDR1 is SEHNR and CDR2 FQNEAQ (reference sequence). Trimming took 5 bases from V and 1 from J; bases not matched to a gene: 8. CDR3 sequence (DNA): TGTGCCAGCAGCCCATCCGACAGGGCGTCCTACGAGCAGTACTTC. Its translation: CASSPSDRASYEQYF.

This clonotype was observed a few times. The V and J genes are TRBV11-2 and TRBJ2-3; D possibly corresponds to TRBD1 (6 bases). The CDR3 is 15 amino acids. Trimming removed 6 bases from V and 3 bases from J, with 16 bases in between. Germline V gene sequence: CDR1 SGHAT, CDR2 FQNNGV. The CDR3 DNA sequence: TGTGCCAGCAGACAGATAGCCACAGGGACAGATACGCAGTATTTT. Translation: CASRQIATGTDTQYF.

The chain couples TRBV20-1 to TRBJ2-1; TRBD2 agrees at 9 bases. Germline V gene sequence: CDR1 DFQATT, CDR2 SNEGSKA (reference sequence). V shed 6 bases, J shed 3 bases, and the junction held 6 bases outside the gene matches. The CDR3 has 14 amino acids. The CDR3 sequence is CSAKPLAGYNEQFF. In DNA, the CDR3 is TGCAGTGCCAAGCCACTAGCGGGCTACAATGAGCAGTTCTTC.

This clonotype was seen a handful of times. The chain is built from TRBV20-1 and TRBJ2-7; 7 nucleotides agree with TRBD2. Germline V gene sequence: CDR1 DFQATT, CDR2 SNEGSKA (reference sequence). There are 15 residues in the CDR3. V trimming: 6 bases; J trimming: 3 bases; junction bases outside the gene matches: 14. Here the CDR3 reads CSANPSSGTYYEQYF. As DNA, the CDR3 is TGCAGTGCCAATCCTTCTAGCGGTACTTACTACGAGCAGTACTTC.

This clonotype was seen ten or more times. V usage is TRBV7-2 and J usage is TRBJ2-1; D ambiguous. The V end was cut by 5 bases, the J end by 6 bases, with 11 bases between. The CDR3 is made up of 13 amino acids. Germline CDR1 is SGHTA and CDR2 is FQGNSA. This CDR3 is CASSLLLVNEQFF. CDR3 coding DNA: TGTGCCAGCAGCCTTCTCTTGGTCAATGAGCAGTTCTTC.

The chain is built from TRBV28 and TRBJ2-2; 7 bases are shared with TRBD2. The germline V gene has CDR1 MDHEN and CDR2 SYDVKM. The CDR3 is made up of 15 amino acids. V was pared by 10 bases and J by 1 base, with 9 bases of the junction left unmatched. DNA for the CDR3: TGTGCCACCAAAGGAGGCGGGAGGAACACCGGGGAGCTGTTTTTT. Translation: CATKGGGRNTGELFF.

This clonotype was observed at least ten times. CDR3 DNA: TGTGCCAGCAGTTTATCCCCTCTTCGACTAGCTGTAGATCAAGAGACCCAGTACTTC. Its protein product is CASSLSPLRLAVDQETQYF. The gene calls are TRBV28 and TRBJ2-5, with 7 bases lining up with TRBD2. Trimming cost V 1 base and J 2 bases; bases outside gene matches: 16. Germline CDR1 MDHEN, CDR2 SYDVKM. There are 19 residues in the CDR3.